The source of this TCR beta chain is a study of T-cell memory formation after mild COVID-19. Study conclusions and caveats: Some SARS-CoV-2-responding clones were already detected in memory before infection.

On this clonotype itself: What it binds is unknown.

TCRdb independently ran MiXCR on the 5' RACE reads; one entry per CDR3 protein. The table records some 100,000 distinct CDR3 sequences, around 10% of them present only once. The sequenced material came from PBMCs or a T cell subset sorted from them (not recorded which). The TCR originated in a man in his late teens or twenties who had mild COVID-19 (a few samples of this study predate the infection). Cell type and time point are not known.

The CDR3 nucleotides read TGTGCCAGCAGCTCATATGTCGAGCAGTACTTC. It is translated as CASSSYVEQYF. This rearrangement joins TRBV7-9 to TRBJ2-7; D not certain. V shed 4 bases and J shed 6 bases, with 7 bases lying between them. The germline V gene has CDR1 SEHNR and CDR2 FQNEAQ (reference sequence). CDR3 size: 11 residues.